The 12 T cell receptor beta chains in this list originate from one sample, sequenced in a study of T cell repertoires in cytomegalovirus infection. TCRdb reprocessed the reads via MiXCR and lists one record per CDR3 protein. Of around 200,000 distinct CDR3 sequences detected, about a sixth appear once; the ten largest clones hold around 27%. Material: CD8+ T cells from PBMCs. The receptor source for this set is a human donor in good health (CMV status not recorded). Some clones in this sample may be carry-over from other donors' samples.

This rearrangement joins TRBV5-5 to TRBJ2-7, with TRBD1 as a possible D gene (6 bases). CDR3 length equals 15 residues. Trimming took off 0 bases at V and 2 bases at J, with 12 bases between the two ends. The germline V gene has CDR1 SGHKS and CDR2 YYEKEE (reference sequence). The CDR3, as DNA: TGTGCCAGCAGCTTGGGGACAGAGGAAGCCTACGAGCAGTACTTC. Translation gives CASSLGTEEAYEQYF.

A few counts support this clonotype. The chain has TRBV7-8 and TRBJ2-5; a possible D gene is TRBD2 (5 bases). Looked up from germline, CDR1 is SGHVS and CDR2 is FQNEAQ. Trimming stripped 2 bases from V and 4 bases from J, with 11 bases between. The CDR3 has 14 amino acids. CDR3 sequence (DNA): TGTGCCAGCAGCTTAAAAGCGGTTTTAGAGACCCAGTACTTC. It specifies CASSLKAVLETQYF.

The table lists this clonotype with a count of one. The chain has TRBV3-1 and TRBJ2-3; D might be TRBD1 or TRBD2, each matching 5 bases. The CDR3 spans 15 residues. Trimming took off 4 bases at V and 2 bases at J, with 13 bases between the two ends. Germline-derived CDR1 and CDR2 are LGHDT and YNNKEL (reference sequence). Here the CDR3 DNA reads TGTGCCAGCAGCCCTTTTGGGGGAATCACAGATACGCAGTATTTT. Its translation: CASSPFGGITDTQYF.

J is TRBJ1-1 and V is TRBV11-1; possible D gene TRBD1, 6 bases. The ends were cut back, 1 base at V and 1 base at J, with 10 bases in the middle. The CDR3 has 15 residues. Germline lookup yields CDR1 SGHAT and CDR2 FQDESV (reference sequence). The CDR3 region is CASSLGQASNTEAFF. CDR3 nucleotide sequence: TGTGCCAGCAGCTTAGGACAGGCCTCGAACACTGAAGCTTTCTTT.

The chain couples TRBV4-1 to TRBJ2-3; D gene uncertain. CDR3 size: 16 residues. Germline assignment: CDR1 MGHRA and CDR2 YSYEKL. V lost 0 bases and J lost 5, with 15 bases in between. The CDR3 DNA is TGCGCCAGCAGCCAAGAAGAAGGCGGCCTTGAAGATACGCAGTATTTT. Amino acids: CASSQEEGGLEDTQYF.

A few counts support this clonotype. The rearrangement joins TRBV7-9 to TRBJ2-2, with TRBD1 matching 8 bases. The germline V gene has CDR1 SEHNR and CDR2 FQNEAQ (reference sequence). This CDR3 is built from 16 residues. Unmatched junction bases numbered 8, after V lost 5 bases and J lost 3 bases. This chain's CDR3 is CASSPPTGVYTGELFF. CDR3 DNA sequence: TGTGCCAGCAGCCCTCCGACAGGGGTATACACCGGGGAGCTGTTTTTT.

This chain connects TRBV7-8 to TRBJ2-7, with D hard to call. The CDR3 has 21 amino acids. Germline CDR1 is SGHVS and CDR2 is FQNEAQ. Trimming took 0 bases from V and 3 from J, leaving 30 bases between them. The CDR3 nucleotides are TGTGCCAGCAGCTTAGCACCCCTAATGGGCGCGACCGAGGCAGGCCGCTACGAGCAGTACTTC. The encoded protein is CASSLAPLMGATEAGRYEQYF.

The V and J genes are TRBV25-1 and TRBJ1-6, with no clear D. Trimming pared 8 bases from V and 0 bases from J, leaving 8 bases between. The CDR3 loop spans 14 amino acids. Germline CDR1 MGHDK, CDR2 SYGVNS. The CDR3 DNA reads TGTGCCAGCGGACCGAGCTCCTATAATTCACCCCTCCACTTT. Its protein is CASGPSSYNSPLHF.

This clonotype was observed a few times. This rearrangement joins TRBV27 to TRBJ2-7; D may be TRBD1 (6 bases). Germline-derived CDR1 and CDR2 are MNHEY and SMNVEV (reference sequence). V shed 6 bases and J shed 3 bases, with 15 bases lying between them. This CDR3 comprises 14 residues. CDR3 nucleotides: TGTGCCAGCAGACTTGAGTGGGACAACTACGAGCAGTACTTC. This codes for CASRLEWDNYEQYF.

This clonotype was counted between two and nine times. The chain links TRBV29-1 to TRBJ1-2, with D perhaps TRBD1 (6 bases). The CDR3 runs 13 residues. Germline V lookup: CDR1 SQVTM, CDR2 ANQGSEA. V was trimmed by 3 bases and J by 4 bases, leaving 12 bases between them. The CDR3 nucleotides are TGCAGCGTTGATTCAGGGGACGGCTATGGCTACACCTTC. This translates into CSVDSGDGYGYTF.

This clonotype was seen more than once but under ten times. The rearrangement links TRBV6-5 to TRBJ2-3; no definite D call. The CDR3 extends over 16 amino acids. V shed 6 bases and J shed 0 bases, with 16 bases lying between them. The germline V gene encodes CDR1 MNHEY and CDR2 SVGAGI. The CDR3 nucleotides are TGTGCCAGCAGATTATCGACAACTTCCAGCACAGATACGCAGTATTTT. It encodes CASRLSTTSSTDTQYF.

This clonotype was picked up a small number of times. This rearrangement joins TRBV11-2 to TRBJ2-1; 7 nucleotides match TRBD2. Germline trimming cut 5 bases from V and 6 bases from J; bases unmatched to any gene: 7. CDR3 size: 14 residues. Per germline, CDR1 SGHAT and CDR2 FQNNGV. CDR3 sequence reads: CASSRRGNSNEQFF. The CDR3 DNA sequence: TGTGCCAGCAGCCGGCGGGGGAATTCCAATGAGCAGTTCTTC.